This T cell receptor beta chain was sequenced for a study of T cell responses to AZD1222 COVID-19 vaccine. Study-level findings and limits: Along spike, vaccine-associated CD4 TCRs were found throughout, with dominance at 160-218 and 743-854. Donors, mostly white British, included more females; clonal diversity was possibly underestimated. Spike-specific TCR breadth and depth both grew after two AZD1222 doses. At study baseline, merely five or six AZD1222 recipients were seropositive.

Here immunoSEQ multiplex PCR was the method, and the copy in TCRdb shows in-frame clones only, minus some. The data show around 95,000 clones, 80% to 90% seen once. The length of the CDR3 is 13 residues. V dropped 10 bases and J dropped 2; count of bases not matched to a gene: 7. Germline CDR1 reads MNHEY; CDR2 reads SVGAGI. As to this clone: Its antigen is as yet unknown.

This rearrangement joins TRBV6-5 to TRBJ1-1, with 7 positions matching TRBD1. Sequenced here: peripheral blood, sampled on day 0 of MenACWY control vaccination. This clonotype originated in an adult in good health. The CDR3 bases are TGTGCCACTTCTAGGACAGGAAACACTGAAGCTTTCTTT. This translates into CATSRTGNTEAFF.